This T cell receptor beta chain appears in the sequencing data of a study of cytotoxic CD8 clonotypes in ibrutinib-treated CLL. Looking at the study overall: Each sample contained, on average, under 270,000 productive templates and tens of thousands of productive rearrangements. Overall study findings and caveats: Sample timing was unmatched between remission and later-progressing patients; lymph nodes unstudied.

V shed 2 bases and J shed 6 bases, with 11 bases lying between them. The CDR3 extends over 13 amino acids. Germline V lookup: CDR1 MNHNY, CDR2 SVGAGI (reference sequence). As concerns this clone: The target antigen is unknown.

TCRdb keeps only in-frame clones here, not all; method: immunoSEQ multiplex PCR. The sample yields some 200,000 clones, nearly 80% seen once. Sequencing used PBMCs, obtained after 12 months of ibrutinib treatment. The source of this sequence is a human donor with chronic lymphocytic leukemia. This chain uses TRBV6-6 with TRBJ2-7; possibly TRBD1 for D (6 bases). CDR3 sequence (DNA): TGTGCCAGCAGTTACCAGGGGCGCTCCGAGCAGTACTTC. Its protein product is CASSYQGRSEQYF.